Listed below are T cell receptor beta chains from one sample, sequenced in a study of shared clonotypes between healthy human individuals. Clones were sequenced by immunoSEQ multiplex PCR, and TCRdb holds only the in-frame ones, with some missing. Seen here are about 600,000 clones, approximately 97% observed once, and the top ten hold around 0.058%. Input material: naive CD4+ T cells sorted from blood. The receptors here all came from a woman aged 30 to 39 in good health. CDR3s leave out the opening cysteine and the closing phenylalanine or tryptophan.

v_gene	CDR3aa
TRBV5-6	ASSLTGVAYEQY
TRBV28	ASSSSRDRGGQPQH
TRBV21-1	ASSKNEGALNQPQH
TRBV5-1	ASSPNPNSFFQETQY
TRBV5-3	ARSFDQYGYT
TRBV6-5	ASSYDPTGGTEAF
TRBV7-2	ASSLEGRGYDEQY
TRBV7-2	ASSLNRAEAF
TRBV19	ASSPNRGVGETQY
TRBV6-5	ASSLGRKNTEAF
TRBV11-3	ASSFGDPYEQY
TRBV21-1	ASSPRGGAVSTDTQY
TRBV19	ASKVTSSSYEQY
TRBV7-9	ASYFQQPGTMGTYEQY
TRBV7-4	ASSTDRRYEQY
TRBV5-4	ASSPDPAYEQY
TRBV19	ASSKYSVLANYGYT
TRBV30	AWSDGEKLF
TRBV6-1	ASSLYMAGTGELF
TRBV11-2	ASSQPVLSTPEQF
TRBV18	ASSPGQVPSGANVLT
TRBV19	ASSTSASGNTIY
TRBV27	ASSLSKGQGVLNTEAF
TRBV25-1	ASSDSFGGADTQY
TRBV6-5	ASSYSSGSVYEQY
TRBV15	ATTLRGAGYEQY